The entry below describes one T cell receptor (beta chain). Germline V gene data show CDR1 as LGHDT and CDR2 as YNNKEL (reference sequence). J was trimmed by 5 bases and V by 0 bases; bases with no gene match: 9. The CDR3 runs to 17 residues. This table comes from immunoSEQ multiplex PCR, and its TCRdb copy is limited to in-frame clones, with some not included. Of approximately 300,000 clones listed, around four fifths are singletons. This sample is part of a study of blood T cell repertoires in COVID-19. Study-wide background: Whether acute or convalescent, the COVID-19 samples came from the United States, Italy and Spain.

This TCR derives from a woman between 45 and 60 years old with active or convalescent COVID-19. The V gene is TRBV3-1 (or the pseudogene TRBV3-2), the J gene TRBJ2-5; 10 positions match TRBD2. The sample comprised peripheral blood. Here the CDR3 DNA reads TGTGCCAGCAGCCAAGATCCCAGCGGGAGGGCCGAGGAGACCCAGTACTTC. Translation: CASSQDPSGRAEETQYF.